The source of this T cell receptor (beta chain) is a study of graft-versus-host responses after intestinal transplantation. Study information: The study gave all recipients anti-thymocyte globulin induction, then tacrolimus and steroids for 2 to 3 years.

V dropped 1 base and J dropped 4 bases, with 7 bases sitting between them. The germline gives CDR1 SGHAT, CDR2 FQNNGV. The CDR3 has 14 residues. The repertoire was sequenced with immunoSEQ multiplex PCR; TCRdb's copy has only in-frame clones and lacks some. The data contain about 150,000 clones, 80% to 95% of them seen just once; the ten biggest clones take up 0.19%. Remarks on this clone: No antigen is known for it.

The TCR was taken from a human donor who received an intestinal transplant. The material was unstimulated CD4+ T cells sorted from spleen or lymph node cells, obtained before intestinal transplant. The chain employs TRBV11-2 and TRBJ2-2, with D uncertain. DNA for the CDR3: TGTGCCAGCAGCTTAGGAGTGGGCACCGGGGAGCTGTTTTTT. Translated, it gives CASSLGVGTGELFF.